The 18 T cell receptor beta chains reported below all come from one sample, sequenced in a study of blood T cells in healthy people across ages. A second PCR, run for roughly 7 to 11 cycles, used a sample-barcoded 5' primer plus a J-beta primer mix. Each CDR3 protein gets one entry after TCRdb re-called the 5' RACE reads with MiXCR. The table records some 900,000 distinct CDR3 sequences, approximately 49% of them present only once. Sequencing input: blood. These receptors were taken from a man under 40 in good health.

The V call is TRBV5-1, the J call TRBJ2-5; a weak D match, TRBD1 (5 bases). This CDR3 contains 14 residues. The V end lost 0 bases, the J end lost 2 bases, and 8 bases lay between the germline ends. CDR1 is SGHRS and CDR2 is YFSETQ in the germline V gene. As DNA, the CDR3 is TGCGCCAGCAGCTTGGAGGGGCGTCAAGAGACCCAGTACTTC. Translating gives CASSLEGRQETQYF.

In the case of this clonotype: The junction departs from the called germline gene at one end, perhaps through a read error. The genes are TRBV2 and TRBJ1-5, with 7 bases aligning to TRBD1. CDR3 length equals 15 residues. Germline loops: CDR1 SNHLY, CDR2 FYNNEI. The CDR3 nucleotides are TGTACCAGCCAGTCGACAGGGAGTCACAGTCAGCCCCAGCATTTT. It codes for CTSQSTGSHSQPQHF.

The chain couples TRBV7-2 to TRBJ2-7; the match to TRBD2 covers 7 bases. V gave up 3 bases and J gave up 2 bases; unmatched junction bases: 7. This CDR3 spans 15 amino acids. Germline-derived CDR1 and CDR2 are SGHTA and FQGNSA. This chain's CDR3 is CASSLGRDRTYEQYF. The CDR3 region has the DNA TGTGCCAGCAGCTTGGGGAGGGATAGAACCTACGAGCAGTACTTC.

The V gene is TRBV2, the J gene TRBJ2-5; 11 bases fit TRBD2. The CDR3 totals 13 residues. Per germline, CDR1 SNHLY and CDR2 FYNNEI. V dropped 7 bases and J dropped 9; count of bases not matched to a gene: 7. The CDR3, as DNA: TGTGCCAGCAAGGAAAATAGCGGGGGGGCCCAGTACTTC. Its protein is CASKENSGGAQYF.

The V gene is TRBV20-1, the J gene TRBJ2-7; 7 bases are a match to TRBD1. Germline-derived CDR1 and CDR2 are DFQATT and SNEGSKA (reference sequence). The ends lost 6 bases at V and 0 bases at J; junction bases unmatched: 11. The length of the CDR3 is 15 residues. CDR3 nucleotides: TGCAGTGCCCATACGGCAGGACAGGCCTCCTACGAGCAGTACTTC. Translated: CSAHTAGQASYEQYF.

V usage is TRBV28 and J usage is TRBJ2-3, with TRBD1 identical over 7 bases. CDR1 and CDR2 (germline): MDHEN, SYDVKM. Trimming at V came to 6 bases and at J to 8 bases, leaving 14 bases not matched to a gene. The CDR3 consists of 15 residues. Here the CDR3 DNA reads TGTGCCAGCAGCCCCGTAAGGGGGCATTCCTCTACGCAGTATTTT. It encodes CASSPVRGHSSTQYF. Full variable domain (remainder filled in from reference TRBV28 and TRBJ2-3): DVKVTQSSRYLVKRTGEKVFLECVQDMDHENMFWYRQDPGLGLRLIYFSYDVKMKEKGDIPEGYSVSREKKERFSLILESASTNQTSMYLCASSPVRGHSSTQYFGPGTRLTVL.

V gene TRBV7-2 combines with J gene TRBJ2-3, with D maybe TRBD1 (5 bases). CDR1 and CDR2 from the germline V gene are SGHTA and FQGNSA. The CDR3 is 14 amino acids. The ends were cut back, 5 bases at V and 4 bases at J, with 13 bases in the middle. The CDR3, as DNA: TGTGCCAGCAGCGAGGTACAGGTGGCAGATACGCAGTATTTT. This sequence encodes CASSEVQVADTQYF.

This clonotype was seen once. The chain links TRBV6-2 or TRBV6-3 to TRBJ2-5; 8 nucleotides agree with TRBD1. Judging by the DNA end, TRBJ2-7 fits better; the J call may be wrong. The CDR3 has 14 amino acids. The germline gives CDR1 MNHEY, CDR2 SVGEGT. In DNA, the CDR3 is TGTGCCAGCAGAATTCCGGGACAGGCATACGAGCAGTACTTC. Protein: CASRIPGQAYEQYF.

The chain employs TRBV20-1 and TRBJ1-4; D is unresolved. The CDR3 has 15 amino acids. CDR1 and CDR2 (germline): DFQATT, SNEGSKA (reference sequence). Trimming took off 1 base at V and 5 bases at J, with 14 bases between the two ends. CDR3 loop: CSARVHEALNEKLFF. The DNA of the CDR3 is TGCAGTGCTAGAGTACATGAAGCGTTAAATGAAAAACTGTTTTTT.

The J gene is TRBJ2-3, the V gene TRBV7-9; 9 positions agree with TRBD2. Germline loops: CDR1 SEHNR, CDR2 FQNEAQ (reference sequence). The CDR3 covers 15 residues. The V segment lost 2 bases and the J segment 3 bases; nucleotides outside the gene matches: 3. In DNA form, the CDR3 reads TGTGCCAGCAGCTTAATGCGGGGGGGAACAGATACGCAGTATTTT. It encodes CASSLMRGGTDTQYF.

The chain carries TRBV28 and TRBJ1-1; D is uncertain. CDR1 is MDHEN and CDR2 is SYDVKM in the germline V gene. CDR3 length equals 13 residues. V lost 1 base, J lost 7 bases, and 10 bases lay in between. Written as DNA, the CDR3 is TGTGCCAGCAGTTTATTCGGGCGGTTTGAAGCTTTCTTT. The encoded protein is CASSLFGRFEAFF.

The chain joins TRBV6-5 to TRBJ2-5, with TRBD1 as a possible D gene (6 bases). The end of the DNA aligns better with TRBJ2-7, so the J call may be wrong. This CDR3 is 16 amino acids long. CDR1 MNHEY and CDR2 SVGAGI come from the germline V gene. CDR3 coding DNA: TGTGCCAGCAGTATGCCCCTGAGACAGGATTCTGGCGAGCAGTACTTC. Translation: CASSMPLRQDSGEQYF.

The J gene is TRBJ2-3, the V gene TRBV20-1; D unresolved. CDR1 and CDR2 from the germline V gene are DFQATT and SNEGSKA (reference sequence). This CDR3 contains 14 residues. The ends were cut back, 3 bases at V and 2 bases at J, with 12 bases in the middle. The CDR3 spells CSARHTENTDTQYF. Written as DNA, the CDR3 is TGCAGTGCTAGGCACACGGAAAACACAGATACGCAGTATTTT.

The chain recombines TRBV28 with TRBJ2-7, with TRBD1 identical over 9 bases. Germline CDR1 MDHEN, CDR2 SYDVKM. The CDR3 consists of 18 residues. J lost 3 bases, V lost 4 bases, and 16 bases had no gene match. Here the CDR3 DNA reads TGTGCCAGCAGTTCCCCAGACCCTGGACAGGGGAAAGGCTACGAGCAGTACTTC. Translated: CASSSPDPGQGKGYEQYF.

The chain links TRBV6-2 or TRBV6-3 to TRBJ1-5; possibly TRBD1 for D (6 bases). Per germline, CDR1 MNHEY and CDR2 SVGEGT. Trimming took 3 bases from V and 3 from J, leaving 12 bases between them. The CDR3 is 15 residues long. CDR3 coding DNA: TGTGCCAGCAGTTATGGGGGGCTGGACAATCAGCCCCAGCATTTT. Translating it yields CASSYGGLDNQPQHF.

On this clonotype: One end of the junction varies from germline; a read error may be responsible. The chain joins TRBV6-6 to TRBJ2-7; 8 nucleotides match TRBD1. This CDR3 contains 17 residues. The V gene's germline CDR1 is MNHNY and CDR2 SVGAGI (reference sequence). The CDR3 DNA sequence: TGTGTCAGCAGTTATCCGAAAATTACAGGGGGCTCCTACGAGCAGTACTTC. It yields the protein CVSSYPKITGGSYEQYF.

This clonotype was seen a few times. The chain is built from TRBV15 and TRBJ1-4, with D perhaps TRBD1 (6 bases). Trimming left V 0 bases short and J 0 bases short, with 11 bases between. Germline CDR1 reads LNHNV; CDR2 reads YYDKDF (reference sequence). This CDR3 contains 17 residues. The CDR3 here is CATSREGGLATNEKLFF. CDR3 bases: TGTGCCACCAGCAGAGAGGGGGGCCTTGCAACTAATGAAAAACTGTTTTTT.

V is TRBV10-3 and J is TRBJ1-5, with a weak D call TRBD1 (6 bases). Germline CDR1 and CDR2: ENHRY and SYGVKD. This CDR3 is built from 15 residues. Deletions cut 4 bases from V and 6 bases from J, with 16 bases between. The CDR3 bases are TGTGCCATCAGTGCAGGGGACGGGGGTACTCAGCCCCAGCATTTT. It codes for CAISAGDGGTQPQHF.